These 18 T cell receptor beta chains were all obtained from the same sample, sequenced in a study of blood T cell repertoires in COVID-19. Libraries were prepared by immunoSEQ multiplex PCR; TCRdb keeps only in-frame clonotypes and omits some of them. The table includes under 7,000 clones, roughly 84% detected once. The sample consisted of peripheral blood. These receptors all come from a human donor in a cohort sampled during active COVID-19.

The DNA for the CDR3 is TGTGCCAGCAGCTCCCTAGCGGGAGGGCCCGACAATGAGCAGTTCTTC. Its translation is CASSSLAGGPDNEQFF. The rearrangement links TRBV7-8 to TRBJ2-1, with 12 bases fitting TRBD2. The CDR3 is 16 residues long. Germline V gives CDR1 SGHVS, CDR2 FQNEAQ. With V trimmed by 4 bases and J by 5 bases, 6 bases remained unmatched.

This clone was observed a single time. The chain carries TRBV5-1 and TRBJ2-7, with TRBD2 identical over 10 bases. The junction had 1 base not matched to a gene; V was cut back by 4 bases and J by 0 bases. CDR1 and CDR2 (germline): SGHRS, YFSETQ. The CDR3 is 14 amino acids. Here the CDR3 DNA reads TGCGCCAGCAGCCGGACTAGCGGCTCCTACGAGCAGTACTTC. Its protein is CASSRTSGSYEQYF.

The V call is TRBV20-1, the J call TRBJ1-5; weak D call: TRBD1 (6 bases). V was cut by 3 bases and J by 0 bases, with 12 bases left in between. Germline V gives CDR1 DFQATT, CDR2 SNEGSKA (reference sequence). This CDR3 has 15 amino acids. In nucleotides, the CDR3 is TGCAGTGCTAGTTACGACAGGCGTAGCAATCAGCCCCAGCATTTT. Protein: CSASYDRRSNQPQHF.

The CDR3 protein is CASSSGQGPYEQYF. The CDR3 DNA sequence: TGTGCCAGCAGCTCCGGACAGGGACCCTACGAGCAGTACTTC. The chain combines TRBV7-9 with TRBJ2-7; 8 bases map to TRBD1. The V gene's germline CDR1 is SEHNR and CDR2 FQNEAQ (reference sequence). J gave up 2 bases and V 4 bases, and 4 bases lay outside the gene matches. The CDR3 runs to 14 residues.

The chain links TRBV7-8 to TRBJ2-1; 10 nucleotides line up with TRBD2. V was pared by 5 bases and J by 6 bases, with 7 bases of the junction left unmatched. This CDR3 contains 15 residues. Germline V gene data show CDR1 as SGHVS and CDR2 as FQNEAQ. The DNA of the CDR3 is TGTGCCAGCAGCCGTGGACTAGCGGTAATCAATGAGCAGTTCTTC. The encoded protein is CASSRGLAVINEQFF.

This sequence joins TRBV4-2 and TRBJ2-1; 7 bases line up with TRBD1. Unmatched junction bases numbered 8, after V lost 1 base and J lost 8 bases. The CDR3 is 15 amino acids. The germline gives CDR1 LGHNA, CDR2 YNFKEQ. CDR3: CASSQARGGADEQFF. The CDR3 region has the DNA TGTGCCAGCAGCCAAGCTCGAGGGGGCGCAGATGAGCAGTTCTTC.

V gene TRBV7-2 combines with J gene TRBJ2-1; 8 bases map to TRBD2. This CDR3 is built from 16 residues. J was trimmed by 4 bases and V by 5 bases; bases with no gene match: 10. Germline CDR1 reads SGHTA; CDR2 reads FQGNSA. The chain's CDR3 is CASSRTGGAGYNEQFF. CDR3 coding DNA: TGTGCCAGCAGCCGCACCGGGGGGGCCGGGTACAATGAGCAGTTCTTC.

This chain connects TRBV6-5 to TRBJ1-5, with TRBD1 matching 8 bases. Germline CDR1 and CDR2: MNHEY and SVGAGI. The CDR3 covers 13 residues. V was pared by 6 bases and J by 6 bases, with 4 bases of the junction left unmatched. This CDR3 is CASSPGGFQPQHF. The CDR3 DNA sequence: TGTGCCAGCAGCCCAGGGGGCTTTCAGCCCCAGCATTTT.

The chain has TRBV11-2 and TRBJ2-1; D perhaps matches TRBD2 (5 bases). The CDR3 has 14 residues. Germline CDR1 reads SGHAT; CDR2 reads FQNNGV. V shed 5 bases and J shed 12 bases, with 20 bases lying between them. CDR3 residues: CASSRSGGPYGQFF. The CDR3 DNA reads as TGTGCCAGCAGCCGCTCAGGCGGGCCGTATGGGCAGTTCTTC.

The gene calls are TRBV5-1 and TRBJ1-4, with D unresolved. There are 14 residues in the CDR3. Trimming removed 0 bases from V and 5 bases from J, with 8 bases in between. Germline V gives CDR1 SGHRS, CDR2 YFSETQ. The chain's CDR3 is CASSLDNENEKLFF. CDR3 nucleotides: TGCGCCAGCAGCTTGGATAACGAGAATGAAAAACTGTTTTTT.

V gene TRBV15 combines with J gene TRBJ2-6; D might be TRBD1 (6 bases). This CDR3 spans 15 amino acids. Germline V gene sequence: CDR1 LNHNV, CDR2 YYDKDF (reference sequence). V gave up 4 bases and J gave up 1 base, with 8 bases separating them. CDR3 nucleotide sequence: TGTGCCACCAGCATTGACAGGTCTGGGGCCAACGTCCTGACTTTC. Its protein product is CATSIDRSGANVLTF.

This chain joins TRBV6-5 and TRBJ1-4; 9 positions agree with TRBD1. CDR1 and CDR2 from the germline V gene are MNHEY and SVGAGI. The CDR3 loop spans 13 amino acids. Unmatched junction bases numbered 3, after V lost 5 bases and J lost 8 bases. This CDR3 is CASSRDRDEKLFF. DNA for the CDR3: TGTGCCAGCAGTCGGGACAGGGACGAAAAACTGTTTTTT.

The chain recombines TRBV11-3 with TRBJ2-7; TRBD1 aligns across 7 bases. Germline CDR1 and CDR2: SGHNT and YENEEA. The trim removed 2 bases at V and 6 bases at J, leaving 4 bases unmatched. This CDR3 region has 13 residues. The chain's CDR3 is CASSLTGVGEQYF. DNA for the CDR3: TGTGCCAGCAGCTTAACAGGGGTGGGCGAGCAGTACTTC.

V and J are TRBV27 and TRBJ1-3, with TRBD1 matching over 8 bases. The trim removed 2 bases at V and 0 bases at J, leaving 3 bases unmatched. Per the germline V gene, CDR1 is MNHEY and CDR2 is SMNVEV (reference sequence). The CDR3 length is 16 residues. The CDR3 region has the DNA TGTGCCAGCAGTTTACAGGGGGCGAGCTCTGGAAACACCATATATTTT. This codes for CASSLQGASSGNTIYF.

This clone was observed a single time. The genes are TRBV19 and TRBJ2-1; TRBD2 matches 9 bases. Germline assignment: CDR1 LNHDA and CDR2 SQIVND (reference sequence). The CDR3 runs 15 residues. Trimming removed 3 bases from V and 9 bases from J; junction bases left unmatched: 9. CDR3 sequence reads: CASSIEVSGRSEQFF. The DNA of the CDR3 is TGTGCCAGTAGTATCGAGGTTAGCGGGAGAAGTGAGCAGTTCTTC. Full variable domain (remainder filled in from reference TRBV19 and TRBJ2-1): DGGITQSPKYLFRKEGQNVTLSCEQNLNHDAMYWYRQDPGQGLRLIYYSQIVNDFQKGDIAEGYSVSREKKESFPLTVTSAQKNPTAFYLCASSIEVSGRSEQFFGPGTRLTVL.

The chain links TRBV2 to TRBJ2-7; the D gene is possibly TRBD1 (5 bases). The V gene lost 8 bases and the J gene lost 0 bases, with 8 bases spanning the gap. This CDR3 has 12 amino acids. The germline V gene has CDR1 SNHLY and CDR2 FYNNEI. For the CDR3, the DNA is TGTGCCAGCGCAGGGAACTCCTACGAGCAGTACTTC. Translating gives CASAGNSYEQYF. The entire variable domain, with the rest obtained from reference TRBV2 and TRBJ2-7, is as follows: EPEVTQTPSHQVTQMGQEVILRCVPISNHLYFYWYRQILGQKVEFLVSFYNNEISEKSEIFDDQFSVERPDGSNFTLKIRSTKLEDSAMYFCASAGNSYEQYFGPGTRLTVT.

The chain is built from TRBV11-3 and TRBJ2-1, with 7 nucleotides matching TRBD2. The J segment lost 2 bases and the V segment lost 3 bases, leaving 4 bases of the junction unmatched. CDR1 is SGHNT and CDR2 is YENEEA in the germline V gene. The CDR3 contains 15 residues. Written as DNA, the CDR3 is TGTGCCAGCAGCTTGGGGGGGAGGGCCTACAATGAGCAGTTCTTC. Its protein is CASSLGGRAYNEQFF.

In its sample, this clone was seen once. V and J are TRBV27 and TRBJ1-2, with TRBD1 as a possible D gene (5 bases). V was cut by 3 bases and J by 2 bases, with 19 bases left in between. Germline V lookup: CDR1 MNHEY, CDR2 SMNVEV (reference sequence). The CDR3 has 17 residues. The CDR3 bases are TGTGCCAGCAGTTTGAGCGGGGGACGGGGATTAAACTATGGCTACACCTTC. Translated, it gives CASSLSGGRGLNYGYTF.